What follows are 11 T cell receptor beta chains derived from one specimen sequenced in a study of T cell responses to AZD1222 COVID-19 vaccine. Some clones are missing from TCRdb's copy, which holds only in-frame ones; the method was immunoSEQ multiplex PCR. The repertoire holds approximately 130,000 clones, with over 90% as singletons. The source material was peripheral blood, sampled on day 0 of AZD1222 vaccination. The origin of the receptors is an adult in good health.

This clone was recorded only once. The CDR3 DNA reads as TGTGCCAGCAGAGTTCTAAGGGGCTCTGGAAACACCATATATTTT. This codes for CASRVLRGSGNTIYF. This chain uses TRBV6-5 with TRBJ1-3; TRBD1 might be the D (5 bases). This CDR3 is 15 amino acids long. V lost 6 bases to trimming and J lost 0 bases, with 12 bases between them. Germline CDR1 MNHEY, CDR2 SVGAGI.

This clone was recorded a few times. The chain has TRBV7-9 and TRBJ1-6; 8 nucleotides match TRBD1. J was trimmed by 10 bases and V by 4 bases; bases with no gene match: 9. There are 15 residues in the CDR3. CDR1 SEHNR and CDR2 FQNEAQ come from the germline V gene (reference sequence). The CDR3 loop is CASSSLTGDRSPLHF. CDR3 in DNA: TGTGCCAGCAGCTCCTTGACAGGGGATCGCTCACCCCTCCACTTT.

The rearrangement uses TRBV5-1 and TRBJ1-1; D ambiguous. Germline V gives CDR1 SGHRS, CDR2 YFSETQ. V lost 7 bases to trimming and J lost 4 bases, with 14 bases between them. CDR3 length: 13 amino acids. CDR3 region: CASHHEGGTEAFF. In DNA form, the CDR3 reads TGCGCCAGCCATCATGAAGGTGGCACTGAAGCTTTCTTT.

The rearrangement links TRBV2 to TRBJ2-1; no reliable D call. The CDR3 spans 14 residues. CDR1 and CDR2 from the germline V gene are SNHLY and FYNNEI. The germline V and J ends were trimmed by 1 base and 0 bases, with 4 bases remaining between them. Here the CDR3 DNA reads TGTGCCAGCAGTGAAGGTGCCTCCTACAATGAGCAGTTCTTC. It translates to CASSEGASYNEQFF. The full variable domain, with the rest looked up from reference TRBV2 and TRBJ2-1, is EPEVTQTPSHQVTQMGQEVILRCVPISNHLYFYWYRQILGQKVEFLVSFYNNEISEKSEIFDDQFSVERPDGSNFTLKIRSTKLEDSAMYFCASSEGASYNEQFFGPGTRLTVL.

The rearrangement links TRBV25-1 to TRBJ1-1, with 7 positions matching TRBD1. The CDR3 sequence is 15 residues long. The ends lost 4 bases at V and 1 base at J; junction bases unmatched: 6. Germline-derived CDR1 and CDR2 are MGHDK and SYGVNS. The CDR3 nucleotides read TGTGCCAGCAGTGGGATGACAGGGTCGAACACTGAAGCTTTCTTT. Residues: CASSGMTGSNTEAFF.

This chain joins TRBV7-6 and TRBJ2-2, with a possible D match to TRBD1 (5 bases). The V gene's germline CDR1 is SGHVS and CDR2 FNYEAQ. There are 15 residues in the CDR3. Trimming took 5 bases from V and 2 from J, leaving 12 bases between them. CDR3: CASSIMTDNTGELFF. DNA of the CDR3: TGTGCCAGCAGCATTATGACAGATAACACCGGGGAGCTGTTTTTT.

The V gene is TRBV18, the J gene TRBJ1-4; 8 bases fit TRBD1. The CDR3 is 17 amino acids. V shed 6 bases, J shed 0 bases, and the junction held 9 bases outside the gene matches. Per the germline V gene, CDR1 is KGHSH and CDR2 is LQKENI. The chain's CDR3 is CASSPNRGDATNEKLFF. Here the CDR3 DNA reads TGTGCCAGCTCTCCCAACAGGGGGGACGCAACTAATGAAAAACTGTTTTTT. The whole variable domain, remainder taken from reference TRBV18 and TRBJ1-4, is NAGVMQNPRHLVRRRGQEARLRCSPMKGHSHVYWYRQLPEEGLKFMVYLQKENIIDESGMPKERFSAEFPKEGPSILRIQQVVRGDSAAYFCASSPNRGDATNEKLFFGSGTQLSVL.

This chain joins TRBV5-4 and TRBJ1-2; perhaps TRBD1 as D (5 bases). V was shortened by 1 base and J by 10 bases, with 11 bases between the two germline ends. The CDR3 has 12 amino acids. The germline V gene has CDR1 SGHNT and CDR2 YYREEE (reference sequence). CDR3 sequence: CASSLTGGYYTF. CDR3 in DNA: TGTGCCAGCAGCTTGACCGGGGGATACTACACCTTC.

This clone was recorded once. The rearrangement uses TRBV10-3 and TRBJ1-2; D is unresolved. CDR1 is ENHRY and CDR2 is SYGVKD in the germline V gene. With 10 bases removed from V and 0 bases from J, the gap between germline ends came to 12 bases. The CDR3 sequence is 13 residues long. CDR3 bases: TGTGCCACGATGGGCAGAACTAACTATGGCTACACCTTC. Amino acids: CATMGRTNYGYTF.

The rearrangement links TRBV11-1 to TRBJ1-2, with D unresolved. Germline V gene lookup returns CDR1 SGHAT and CDR2 FQDESV (reference sequence). The CDR3 has 13 residues. Trimming took off 5 bases at V and 3 bases at J, with 10 bases between the two ends. CDR3 in amino acids: CASSIDRHYGYTF. The CDR3 coding sequence is TGTGCCAGCAGCATCGACCGACACTATGGCTACACCTTC. Filled out from reference TRBV11-1 and TRBJ1-2, the complete variable domain reads EAEVAQSPRYKITEKSQAVAFWCDPISGHATLYWYRQILGQGPELLVQFQDESVVDDSQLPKDRFSAERLKGVDSTLKIQPAELGDSAMYLCASSIDRHYGYTFGSGTRLTVV.

The rearrangement links TRBV15 to TRBJ2-7; D might be TRBD2 (6 bases). V was cut by 5 bases and J by 3 bases, with 17 bases left in between. This CDR3 is built from 15 residues. Looked up from germline, CDR1 is LNHNV and CDR2 is YYDKDF (reference sequence). DNA for the CDR3: TGTGCCACCAGCTTCGAGTCGGAGGGAGGCTACGAGCAGTACTTC. Its translation: CATSFESEGGYEQYF.